This TCR beta chain was found in a study of T cells in women clearing cervical HPV infection. A remark on this clone: Read coverage stops 3 residues before the CDR3 terminus; the germline J gene supplies the remainder.

Germline loops: CDR1 SEHNR, CDR2 FQNEAQ (reference sequence). V was clipped by 10 bases and J by 5 bases, with 17 bases between them. The CDR3 has 14 residues. The table came from immunoSEQ multiplex PCR; TCRdb's copy has only in-frame clones and leaves some out. The table for this sample gives 35,000 to 45,000 clones. The V and J genes are TRBV7-9 and TRBJ2-2, with a possible D match to TRBD1 (7 bases). This TCR derives from a woman aged 18 to 75 with a cervical HPV16 infection that either progressed to CIN3+ or cleared (not recorded which). Sequenced: blood buffy coat. The CDR3 DNA, read in part, is TGTGCCATCCAGGGGGGCAGGGCAACCGGGGAG. It yields the protein CAIQGGRATGE. The whole CDR3 protein is CAIQGGRATGELFF.